One and the same sample provided the 14 T cell receptor beta chains below, sequenced in a study of CD8 T cells in Susac syndrome. Random hexamers served to reverse transcribe roughly 0.5 to 1 ug RNA. From the immunoSEQ multiplex PCR reads, TCRdb called clonotypes with MiXCR, one entry per CDR3 protein. Of some 450,000 distinct CDR3 sequences listed, about 85% are singletons. The source material was CD8+ T cells from PBMCs. These receptors were obtained from a human donor with multiple sclerosis.

The V gene is TRBV10-3, the J gene TRBJ1-1; D is perhaps TRBD1 (5 bases). Germline CDR1 reads ENHRY; CDR2 reads SYGVKD. Trimming took 4 bases from V and 4 from J, leaving 16 bases between them. The CDR3 spans 15 residues. The CDR3 region has the DNA TGTGCCATCAGTGGTCCACTAGGGGAATCCACTGAAGCTTTCTTT. This translates into CAISGPLGESTEAFF.

This clonotype has more than one count but fewer than ten. The chain links TRBV12-3 or TRBV12-4 to TRBJ2-1; possibly TRBD2 for D (5 bases). V shed 4 bases and J shed 4 bases, with 8 bases lying between them. The CDR3 has 13 amino acids. This chain's CDR3 is CASSYTGYNEQFF. For the CDR3, the DNA is TGTGCCAGCAGTTACACGGGATACAATGAGCAGTTCTTC.

The rearrangement links TRBV9 to TRBJ2-1; 9 bases are a match to TRBD2. The germline V gene encodes CDR1 SGDLS and CDR2 YYNGEE. V lost 0 bases and J lost 7; bases outside the gene matches: 2. The length of the CDR3 is 14 residues. The CDR3 is CASSVEAGGNEQFF. The CDR3 DNA is TGTGCCAGCAGCGTAGAAGCGGGGGGAAATGAGCAGTTCTTC.

CDR3 nucleotide sequence: TGTGCCAGCAGCCAAAACAGAAACCAAGAGACCCAGTACTTC. Translated: CASSQNRNQETQYF. The gene calls are TRBV7-9 and TRBJ2-5, with D hard to call. The CDR3 spans 14 residues. Trimming took off 5 bases at V and 0 bases at J, with 10 bases between the two ends. Germline lookup yields CDR1 SEHNR and CDR2 FQNEAQ (reference sequence).

As to this clonotype: One end of the junction varies from germline; a read error may be responsible. The chain links TRBV24-1 to TRBJ2-3, with unresolved D. This CDR3 is 13 amino acids long. In germline, CDR1 is KGHDR, CDR2 SFDVKD. The DNA of the CDR3 is TGTGCCACGAGTGGCGCCGACACAGATACGCAGTATTTT. Encoded protein: CATSGADTDTQYF.

The CDR3 DNA reads as TGCAGTGCTGTAGACTGGGAAGAACAGGGCTACACCTTC. This sequence encodes CSAVDWEEQGYTF. The chain carries TRBV20-1 and TRBJ1-2, with D hard to call. The V end was cut by 5 bases, the J end by 8 bases, with 18 bases between. Germline loops: CDR1 DFQATT, CDR2 SNEGSKA (reference sequence). The CDR3 runs to 13 residues.

This chain connects TRBV6-5 to TRBJ2-7, with D uncertain. This CDR3 comprises 15 residues. Trimming took off 0 bases at V and 1 base at J, with 10 bases between the two ends. Germline CDR1 is MNHEY and CDR2 is SVGAGI. In DNA form, the CDR3 reads TGTGCCAGCAGTTACTCGTTGGGAAAGTCCTACGAGCAGTACTTC. Translating it yields CASSYSLGKSYEQYF.

The genes are TRBV5-1 and TRBJ2-7; D is perhaps TRBD1 (6 bases). V was clipped by 4 bases and J by 3 bases, with 17 bases between them. Germline assignment: CDR1 SGHRS and CDR2 YFSETQ. The CDR3 has 15 amino acids. The CDR3 coding sequence is TGCGCCAGCAGCGAAACGGGACAAACGGTCTACGAGCAGTACTTC. This gives the protein CASSETGQTVYEQYF.

This clonotype was counted a few times. The gene calls are TRBV4-1 and TRBJ2-7; TRBD1 matches 11 bases. The V and J ends lost 1 base and 3 bases, in that order; junction bases with no gene match: 8. Germline CDR1 is MGHRA and CDR2 is YSYEKL. The CDR3 contains 17 residues. For the CDR3, the DNA is TGCGCCAGCAGCCAAGTCAGTTATGGGACAGGGGGCTACGAGCAGTACTTC. Residues: CASSQVSYGTGGYEQYF.

The rearrangement uses TRBV6-5 and TRBJ1-1; a weak D match, TRBD1 (5 bases). This CDR3 has 13 amino acids. Trimming shortened V by 2 bases and J by 7 bases, and 11 bases separated the two germline ends. Germline V gene data show CDR1 as MNHEY and CDR2 as SVGAGI. CDR3 DNA sequence: TGTGCCAGCAGTTACGGGACGGAGTATGAAGCTTTCTTT. It translates to CASSYGTEYEAFF.

The chain has TRBV4-1 and TRBJ1-5; D gene unclear. The CDR3 is 14 amino acids. Germline assignment: CDR1 MGHRA and CDR2 YSYEKL. Between the trimmed V and J ends, which lost 2 bases and 5 bases, there was a span of 10 bases. CDR3 region: CASSQKQADQPQHF. CDR3 in DNA: TGCGCCAGCAGCCAAAAGCAGGCCGATCAGCCCCAGCATTTT.

The chain employs TRBV3-1 and TRBJ2-2, with TRBD2 matching over 7 bases. CDR3 length: 15 amino acids. V lost 2 bases, J lost 1 base, and 1 base stayed unmatched. Germline assignment: CDR1 LGHDT and CDR2 YNNKEL (reference sequence). CDR3 coding DNA: TGTGCCAGCAGCCAACTAGCGGTGAACACCGGGGAGCTGTTTTTT. Amino acids: CASSQLAVNTGELFF.

The chain recombines TRBV4-1 with TRBJ1-2; unclear D gene. The germline V and J ends were trimmed by 1 base and 4 bases, with 13 bases remaining between them. Germline V CDR1 and CDR2: MGHRA, YSYEKL. The CDR3 covers 15 residues. The CDR3 region has the DNA TGCGCCAGCAGCCAAGTTGTCGGGCAGACCTATGGCTACACCTTC. Amino acids: CASSQVVGQTYGYTF.

The rearrangement links TRBV5-5 to TRBJ2-7, with D possibly called TRBD1 or TRBD2 (5 bases each). This CDR3 spans 16 amino acids. The V gene's germline CDR1 is SGHKS and CDR2 YYEKEE (reference sequence). V shed 4 bases and J shed 3 bases, with 20 bases lying between them. CDR3 sequence reads: CASSPGPTEGVYEQYF. The DNA of the CDR3 is TGTGCCAGCAGCCCGGGACCGACTGAAGGGGTCTACGAGCAGTACTTC.